The T cell receptor (beta chain) under discussion was sequenced for a study of blood T cell repertoires in COVID-19. The repertoire was sequenced with immunoSEQ multiplex PCR; TCRdb's copy has only in-frame clones and lacks some. The sample carries approximately 390,000 clones, 80% to 90% recorded once. CDR3 length equals 14 residues. Between the trimmed V and J ends, which lost 3 bases and 1 base, there was a span of 10 bases. CDR1 and CDR2 from the germline V gene are SGDLS and YYNGEE. Participants came from around 25 US areas, aged roughly 18 to 95 years. Sequencing was performed on PBMCs or T cells enriched from blood (not recorded which). V and J are TRBV9 and TRBJ1-1; possible D gene TRBD1, 5 bases. The TCR comes from a woman between 50 and 59 years old who had recovered from COVID-19. DNA for the CDR3: TGTGCCAGCAGCGCGACAGCTAAGAACACTGAAGCTTTCTTT. Translating it yields CASSATAKNTEAFF. Based on the CDR3 plus reference TRBV9 and TRBJ1-1, the full variable domain is DSGVTQTPKHLITATGQRVTLRCSPRSGDLSVYWYQQSLDQGLQFLIQYYNGEERAKGNILERFSAQQFPDLHSELNLSSLELGDSALYFCASSATAKNTEAFFGQGTRLTVV.